Each of the 9 T cell receptor beta chains below was sequenced from the same sample in a study of blood T cell repertoires in COVID-19. Method: immunoSEQ multiplex PCR; TCRdb's copy keeps in-frame clones and lacks some. The sample comprises around 140,000 clones, almost 70% of which are singletons, and approximately 2% rests with the top ten. Material for sequencing was peripheral blood. These receptors all stem from a woman between 65 and 79 years old with acute or convalescent COVID-19.

The V and J genes are TRBV5-6 and TRBJ2-7, with TRBD2 matching 14 bases. This CDR3 contains 15 residues. Losses at the gene ends were 4 bases for V and 7 bases for J; bases not matched to a gene: 7. In germline, CDR1 is SGHDT, CDR2 YYEEEE. The CDR3 protein is CASSPGLAGVGEQYF. CDR3 DNA: TGTGCCAGCAGCCCGGGACTAGCGGGAGTTGGGGAGCAGTACTTC.

The chain employs TRBV15 and TRBJ2-3, with a possible D match to TRBD2 (7 bases). V lost 8 bases and J lost 4, with 16 bases in between. Germline-derived CDR1 and CDR2 are LNHNV and YYDKDF (reference sequence). The CDR3 loop spans 14 amino acids. In DNA form, the CDR3 reads TGTGCCACCCGAACTGGGGGGGCCTCAGATACGCAGTATTTT. Translation: CATRTGGASDTQYF.

The chain uses TRBV5-1 and TRBJ1-1; D might be TRBD1 (5 bases). The CDR3 spans 14 residues. Germline CDR1 reads SGHRS; CDR2 reads YFSETQ. V gave up 1 base and J gave up 0 bases, with 7 bases separating them. The chain's CDR3 is CASSLPGVNTEAFF. In DNA, the CDR3 is TGCGCCAGCAGCTTGCCGGGGGTGAACACTGAAGCTTTCTTT.

The rearrangement uses TRBV18 and TRBJ2-7, with D perhaps TRBD1 (6 bases). This CDR3 has 15 amino acids. V lost 4 bases and J lost 3, with 16 bases in between. Germline V gene sequence: CDR1 KGHSH, CDR2 LQKENI. The CDR3 sequence is CASSRQAHSLYEQYF. The CDR3 DNA reads TGTGCCAGCTCACGACAGGCCCACTCTCTCTACGAGCAGTACTTC.

This clone came up a few times. The same CDR3 also results from other DNA sequences found in this sample. The chain joins TRBV19 to TRBJ1-5; D ambiguous. The germline V and J ends were trimmed by 3 bases and 0 bases, with 6 bases remaining between them. Germline V gene data show CDR1 as LNHDA and CDR2 as SQIVND (reference sequence). The CDR3 is 14 amino acids. The CDR3 coding sequence is TGTGCCAGTAGTATTAGAGATAGCAATCAGCCCCAGCATTTT. Encoded protein: CASSIRDSNQPQHF.

This sequence joins TRBV24-1 and TRBJ2-5; D call uncertain. Trimming pared 8 bases from V and 3 bases from J, leaving 3 bases between. The CDR3 sequence is 10 residues long. CDR1 is KGHDR, CDR2 SFDVKD, per germline. DNA of the CDR3: TGTGCCACCACAAAAGAGACCCAGTACTTC. Its protein product is CATTKETQYF.

This chain uses TRBV27 with TRBJ1-3; maybe TRBD1 (5 bases). Looked up from germline, CDR1 is MNHEY and CDR2 is SMNVEV (reference sequence). The V end lost 7 bases, the J end lost 4 bases, and 14 bases lay between the germline ends. The CDR3 totals 14 residues. The CDR3, as DNA: TGTGCCAGCAAGCAGACAGCCAGCGGAAACACCATATATTTT. Translated: CASKQTASGNTIYF.

This CDR3 is CASSFTGGNIQYF. The DNA for the CDR3 is TGTGCCAGCAGTTTCACAGGGGGAAACATTCAGTACTTC. The chain employs TRBV27 and TRBJ2-4; 8 bases are shared with TRBD1. CDR3 length: 13 amino acids. Germline V CDR1 and CDR2: MNHEY, SMNVEV (reference sequence). V shed 3 bases, J shed 6 bases, and the junction held 1 base outside the gene matches.

The chain joins TRBV27 to TRBJ2-3; TRBD2 might be the D (6 bases). Germline CDR1 MNHEY, CDR2 SMNVEV (reference sequence). Trimming pared 3 bases from V and 2 bases from J, leaving 9 bases between. The CDR3 runs 14 residues. Here the CDR3 reads CASSLERVTDTQYF. The CDR3 coding sequence is TGTGCCAGCAGTTTGGAGCGGGTCACAGATACGCAGTATTTT.